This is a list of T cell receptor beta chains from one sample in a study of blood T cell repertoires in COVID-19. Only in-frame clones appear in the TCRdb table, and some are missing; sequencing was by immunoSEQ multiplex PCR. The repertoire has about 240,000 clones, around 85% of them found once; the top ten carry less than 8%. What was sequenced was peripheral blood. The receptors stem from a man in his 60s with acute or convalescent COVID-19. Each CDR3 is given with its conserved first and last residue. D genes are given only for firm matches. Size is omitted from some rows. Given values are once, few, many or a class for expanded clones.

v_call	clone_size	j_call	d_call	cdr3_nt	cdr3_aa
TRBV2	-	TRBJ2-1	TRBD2	TGTGCCTGGATACCGGGACTAGCGGCCTACAATGAGCAGTTCTTC	CAWIPGLAAYNEQFF
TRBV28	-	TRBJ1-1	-	TGTGCCAGTAATTCTAGGAACACTGAAGCTTTCTTT	CASNSRNTEAFF
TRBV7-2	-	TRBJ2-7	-	TGTGCCAGCAGCTTCCAAGCGGGTTCCTACGAGCAGTACTTC	CASSFQAGSYEQYF
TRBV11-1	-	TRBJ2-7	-	TGTGCCAGCACCACCCTTGGACAGCTCGTGCAGTACTTC	CASTTLGQLVQYF
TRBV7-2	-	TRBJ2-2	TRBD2	TGTGCCAGCAGCTTAATGCTAGCGGGAGTGACCGGGGAGCTGTTTTTT	CASSLMLAGVTGELFF
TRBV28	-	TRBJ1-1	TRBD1	TGTGCCAGCAGTTTCCAGGGGGCCCGTGAAGCTTTCTTT	CASSFQGAREAFF
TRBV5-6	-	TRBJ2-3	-	TGTGCCAGCAGCCGGGAAGGAATAGCCGCGCAGTATTTT	CASSREGIAAQYF
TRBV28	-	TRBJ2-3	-	TGTGCCAGCAGTTTCAGCGGTTCCGTAGATACGCAGTATTTT	CASSFSGSVDTQYF
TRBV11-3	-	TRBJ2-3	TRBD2	TGTGCCAGCAGCTTCCATAGCGGGACTAGCACAGATACGCAGTATTTT	CASSFHSGTSTDTQYF
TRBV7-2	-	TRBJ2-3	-	TGTGCCAGCAGCTTATATGGAGACTCGGATACGCAGTATTTT	CASSLYGDSDTQYF
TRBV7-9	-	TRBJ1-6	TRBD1	TGTGCCAGCAGGCGGACAGGGGGAGATTCACCCCTCCACTTT	CASRRTGGDSPLHF
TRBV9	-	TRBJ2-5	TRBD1	TGTGCCAGCAGCCCCTCAGACAGGGAAGAGACCCAGTACTTC	CASSPSDREETQYF
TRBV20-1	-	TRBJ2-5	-	TGCAGTGCCACACCGAAAGAGACCCAGTACTTC	CSATPKETQYF
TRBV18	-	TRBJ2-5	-	TGTGCCAGCTCACCATTCGTCACGGGTTCCCAAGAGACCCAGTACTTC	CASSPFVTGSQETQYF
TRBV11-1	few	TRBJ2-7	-	TGTGCCAGCAGCGAAAGCGAGATCAACGAGCAGTACTTC	CASSESEINEQYF
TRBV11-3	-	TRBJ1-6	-	TGTGCCAGCAGCTTAGACCGGGATAGCCTCTTTCACTTT	CASSLDRDSLFHF
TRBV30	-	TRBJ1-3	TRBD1	TGTGCCTGGAGAAAGGGGACAGGCGGGTATTTTTCCTCTGGAAACACCATATATTTT	CAWRKGTGGYFSSGNTIYF
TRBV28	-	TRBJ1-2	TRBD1	TGTGCCAGCTCCCCAGGGGGCGATGGCTACACCTTC	CASSPGGDGYTF
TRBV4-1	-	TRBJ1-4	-	TGCGCCAGCAGCCAAGTCGGATCTCGGGGACTACGAGAAAAACTGTTTTTT	CASSQVGSRGLREKLFF
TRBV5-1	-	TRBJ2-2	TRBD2	TGCGCCAGCAGCTTACGGGAGGATCATACCGGGGAGCTGTTTTTT	CASSLREDHTGELFF
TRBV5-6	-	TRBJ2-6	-	TGTGCCAGCAGTAGACAGGTAACCTCTGGGGCCAACGTCCTGACTTTC	CASSRQVTSGANVLTF
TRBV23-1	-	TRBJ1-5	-	TGCGCCAGTCCGACCCTGGGAGGGTCTTATAGCAATCAGCCCCAGCATTTT	CASPTLGGSYSNQPQHF
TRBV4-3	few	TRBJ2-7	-	TGCGCCAGCAGCCAAGCAAAATCCTACGAGCAGTACTTC	CASSQAKSYEQYF
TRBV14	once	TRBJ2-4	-	TGTGCCAGCAGCCAACAAACTGGTGCCAAAAACATTCAGTACTTC	CASSQQTGAKNIQYF
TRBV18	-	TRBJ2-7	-	TGTGCCAGCTCCCCCACCAGCCCACAGGCCATCTACGAGCAGTACTTC	CASSPTSPQAIYEQYF
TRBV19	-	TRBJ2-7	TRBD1	TGTGCCAGTAGTCCTACCACAGGGGCAGCCGAGCAGTACTTC	CASSPTTGAAEQYF
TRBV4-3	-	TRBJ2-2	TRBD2	TGCGCCAGCAGCCAAGTCACCCGCGGACTAGCGGGGAACACCGGGGAGCTGTTTTTT	CASSQVTRGLAGNTGELFF
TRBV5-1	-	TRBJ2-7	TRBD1	TGCGCCAGCAGCCTGTCTCCCGGGACAGGGGGGTACGAGCAGTACTTC	CASSLSPGTGGYEQYF
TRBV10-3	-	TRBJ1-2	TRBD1	TGTGCCATCAGGGTACCGGGACAGTCTTCCTATGGCTACACCTTC	CAIRVPGQSSYGYTF
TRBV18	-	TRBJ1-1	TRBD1	TGTGCCAACTCGCCAAGCCGGGACAGAAACACTGAAGCTTTCTTT	CANSPSRDRNTEAFF
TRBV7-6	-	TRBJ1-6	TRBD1	TGTGCCAGCAGCCCCGGACAGGGCAGCTCACCCCTCCACTTT	CASSPGQGSSPLHF
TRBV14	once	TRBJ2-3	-	TGTGCCAGCAGCCAAGTATCCGCGGAGCAGTATTTT	CASSQVSAEQYF
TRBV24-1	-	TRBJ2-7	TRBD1	TGTGCCACCAGTGATCCACAGGGGCTTCCCTACGAGCAGTACTTC	CATSDPQGLPYEQYF
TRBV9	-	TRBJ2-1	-	TGTGCCAGCAGCGTAGATGTGGCCAGCTCCTACAATGAGCAGTTCTTC	CASSVDVASSYNEQFF
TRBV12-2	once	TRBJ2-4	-	TGTGCAAGTCGCCCCATGCGACGGGAGGGCCTAATTCAGTACTTC	CASRPMRREGLIQYF
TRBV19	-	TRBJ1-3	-	TGTGCCAGTAGTCCGACGGACTGGAGCTCTGGAAACACCATATATTTT	CASSPTDWSSGNTIYF
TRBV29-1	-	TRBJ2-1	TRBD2	TGCAGCGGTGCTAGCGGAGGGTACAATGAGCAGTTCTTC	CSGASGGYNEQFF
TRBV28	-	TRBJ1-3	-	TGTGCCAGCAGTTTATCGGGGGGCACAGGAAACACCATATATTTT	CASSLSGGTGNTIYF
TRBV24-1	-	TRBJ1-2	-	TGTGCCACCATGGCGGGCGACAACTACACCTTC	CATMAGDNYTF
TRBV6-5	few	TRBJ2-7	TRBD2	TGTGCCAGCTCTCAGACTAGCGGGAGCGAGCAGTACTTC	CASSQTSGSEQYF
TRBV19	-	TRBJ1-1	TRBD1	TGTGCCACCCCGACAGGGTCGACTGAAGCTTTCTTT	CATPTGSTEAFF
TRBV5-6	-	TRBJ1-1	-	TGTGCCAGCAGCTTGGAAGAGGACACTGAAGCTTTCTTT	CASSLEEDTEAFF
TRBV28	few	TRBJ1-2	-	TGTGCCAGCACTTTCGAGGGGGGGCGCTATGGCTACACCTTC	CASTFEGGRYGYTF
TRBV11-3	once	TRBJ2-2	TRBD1	TGTGCCAGCAGCCCAGGGACAGGGGCTAACACCGGGGAGCTGTTTTTT	CASSPGTGANTGELFF
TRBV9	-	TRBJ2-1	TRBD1	TGTGCCAGCAGTGCATCCACAGGACAGGGGTACAATGAGCAGTTCTTC	CASSASTGQGYNEQFF
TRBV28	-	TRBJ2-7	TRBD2	TGTGCCACGGGACTAGCGGTACCCTACGAGCAGTACTTC	CATGLAVPYEQYF
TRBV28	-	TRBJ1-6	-	TGTGCCAGCAGTTGGGGCCATGACCCCCTCCACTTT	CASSWGHDPLHF
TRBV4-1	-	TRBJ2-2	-	TGCGCCAGCAGCCAAGATTTTCGGGGGAGGACCGGGGAGCTGTTTTTT	CASSQDFRGRTGELFF
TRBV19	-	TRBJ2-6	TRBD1	TGTGCCAGTAGTAGAAACAGGGGGTCTGGGGCCAACGTCCTGACTTTC	CASSRNRGSGANVLTF
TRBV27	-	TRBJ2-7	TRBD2	TGTGCCAGCAGTTGGGGGAGATTGGGCGCGGCTAGCGGGAGTCGGGGCTACGAGCAGTACTTC	CASSWGRLGAASGSRGYEQYF
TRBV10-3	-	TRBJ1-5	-	TGTGCCATCAGGATACAGGAGAATCAGCCCCAGCATTTT	CAIRIQENQPQHF
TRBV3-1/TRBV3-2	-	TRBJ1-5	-	TGTGCCAGCAGTCTCGTACAGGGTTGCGTTAGCAATCAGCCCCAGCATTTT	CASSLVQGCVSNQPQHF
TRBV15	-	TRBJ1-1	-	TGTGCCACCAGCAGAGAGGGGCAGGAGGCTTTCTTT	CATSREGQEAFF
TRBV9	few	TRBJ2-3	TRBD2	TGTGCCAGCAGCGTAGCTAGCGGAGGCAGCACAGATACGCAGTATTTT	CASSVASGGSTDTQYF